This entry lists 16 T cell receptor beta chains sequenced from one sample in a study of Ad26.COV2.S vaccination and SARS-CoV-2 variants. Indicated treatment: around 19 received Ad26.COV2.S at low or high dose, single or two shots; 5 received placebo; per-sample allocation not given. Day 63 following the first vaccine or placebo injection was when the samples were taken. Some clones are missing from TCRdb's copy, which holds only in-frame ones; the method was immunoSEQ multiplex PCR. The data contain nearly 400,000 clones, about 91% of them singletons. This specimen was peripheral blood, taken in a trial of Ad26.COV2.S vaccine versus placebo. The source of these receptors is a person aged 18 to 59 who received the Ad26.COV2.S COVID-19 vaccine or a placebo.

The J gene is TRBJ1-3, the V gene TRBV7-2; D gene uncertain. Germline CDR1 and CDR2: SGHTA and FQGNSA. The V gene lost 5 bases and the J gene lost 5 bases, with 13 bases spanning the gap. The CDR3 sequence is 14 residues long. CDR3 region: CASSIAGPRNTIYF. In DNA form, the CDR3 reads TGTGCCAGCAGCATCGCCGGGCCTCGAAACACCATATATTTT.

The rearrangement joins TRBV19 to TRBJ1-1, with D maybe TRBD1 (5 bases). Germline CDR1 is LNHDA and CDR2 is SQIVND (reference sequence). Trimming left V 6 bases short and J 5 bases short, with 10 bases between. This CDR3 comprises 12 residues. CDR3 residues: CASSNTGTEAFF. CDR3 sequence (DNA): TGTGCCAGTAGCAATACAGGAACTGAAGCTTTCTTT.

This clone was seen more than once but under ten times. For the CDR3, the DNA is TGTGCCAGCAGTGTGACAGGGATGGAGACCCAGTACTTC. It specifies CASSVTGMETQYF. V gene TRBV12-3 or TRBV12-4 combines with J gene TRBJ2-5, with 7 positions matching TRBD1. J was trimmed by 5 bases and V by 5 bases; bases with no gene match: 5. The CDR3 spans 13 residues.

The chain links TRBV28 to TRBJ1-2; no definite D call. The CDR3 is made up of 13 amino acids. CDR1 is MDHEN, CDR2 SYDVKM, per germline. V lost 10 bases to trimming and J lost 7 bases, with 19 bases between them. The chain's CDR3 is CAIPSGGKGGYTF. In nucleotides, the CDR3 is TGTGCCATCCCGTCCGGAGGGAAAGGTGGCTACACCTTC.

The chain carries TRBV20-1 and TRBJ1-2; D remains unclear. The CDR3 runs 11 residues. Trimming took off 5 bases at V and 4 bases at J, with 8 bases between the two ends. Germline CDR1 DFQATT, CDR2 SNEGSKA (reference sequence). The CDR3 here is CSAASGYGYTF. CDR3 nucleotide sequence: TGCAGTGCTGCCAGTGGCTATGGCTACACCTTC.

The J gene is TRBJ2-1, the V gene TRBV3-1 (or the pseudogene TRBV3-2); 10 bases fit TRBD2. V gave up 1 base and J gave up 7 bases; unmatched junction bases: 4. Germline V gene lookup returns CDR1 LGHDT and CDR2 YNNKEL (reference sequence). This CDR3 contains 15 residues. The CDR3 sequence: CASSQGLAGTNEQFF. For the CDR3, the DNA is TGTGCCAGCAGCCAAGGACTAGCGGGCACGAATGAGCAGTTCTTC.

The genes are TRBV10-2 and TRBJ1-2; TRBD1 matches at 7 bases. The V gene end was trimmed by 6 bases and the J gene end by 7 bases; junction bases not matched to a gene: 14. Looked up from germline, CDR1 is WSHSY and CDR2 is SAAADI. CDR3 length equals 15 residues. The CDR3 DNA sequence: TGCGCCAGCAGACCCAGCGACAGGGCGGGCTCTGGCTACACCTTC. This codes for CASRPSDRAGSGYTF.

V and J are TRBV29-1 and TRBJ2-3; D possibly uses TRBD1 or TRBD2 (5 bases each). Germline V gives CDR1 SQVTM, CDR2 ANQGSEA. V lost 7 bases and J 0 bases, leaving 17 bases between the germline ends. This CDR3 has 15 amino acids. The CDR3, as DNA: TGCAGCGGCTACGGGACGGGAAAAAGCACAGATACGCAGTATTTT. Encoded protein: CSGYGTGKSTDTQYF.

The CDR3 here is CASSDTLSGANVLTF. For the CDR3, the DNA is TGTGCCAGCAGTGATACCCTCTCTGGGGCCAACGTCCTGACTTTC. The gene calls are TRBV6-4 and TRBJ2-6; no definite D call. Germline CDR1 is MRHNA and CDR2 is SNTAGT. The CDR3 loop spans 15 amino acids. V was cut by 3 bases and J by 0 bases, with 6 bases left in between.

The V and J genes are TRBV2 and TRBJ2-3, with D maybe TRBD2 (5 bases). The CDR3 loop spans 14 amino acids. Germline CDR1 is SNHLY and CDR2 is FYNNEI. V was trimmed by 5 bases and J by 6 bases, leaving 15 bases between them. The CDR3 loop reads CASSIEGNTDTQYF. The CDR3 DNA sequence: TGTGCCAGCAGTATTGAGGGAAACACGGATACGCAGTATTTT.

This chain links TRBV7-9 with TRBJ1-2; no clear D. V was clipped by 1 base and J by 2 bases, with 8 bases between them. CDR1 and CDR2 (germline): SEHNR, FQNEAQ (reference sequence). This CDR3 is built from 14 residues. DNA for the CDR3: TGTGCCAGCAGCTTAGTTGGGAAGAACTATGGCTACACCTTC. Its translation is CASSLVGKNYGYTF.

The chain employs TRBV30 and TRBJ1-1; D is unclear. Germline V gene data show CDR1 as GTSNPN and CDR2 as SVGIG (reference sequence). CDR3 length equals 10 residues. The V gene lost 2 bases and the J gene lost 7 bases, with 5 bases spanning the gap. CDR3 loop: CAWSSVEAFF. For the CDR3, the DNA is TGTGCCTGGAGTTCCGTTGAAGCTTTCTTT.

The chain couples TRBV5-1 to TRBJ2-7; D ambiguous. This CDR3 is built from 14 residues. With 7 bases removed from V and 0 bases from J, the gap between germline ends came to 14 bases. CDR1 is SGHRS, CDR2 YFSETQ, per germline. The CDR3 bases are TGCGCCAGCTCTGGAGCAGGCACCTCCTACGAGCAGTACTTC. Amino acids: CASSGAGTSYEQYF.

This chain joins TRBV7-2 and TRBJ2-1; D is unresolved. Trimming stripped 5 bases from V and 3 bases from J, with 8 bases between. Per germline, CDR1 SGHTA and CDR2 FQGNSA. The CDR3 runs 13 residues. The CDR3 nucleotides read TGTGCCAGCAGCCAAGCTGACTACAATGAGCAGTTCTTC. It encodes CASSQADYNEQFF.

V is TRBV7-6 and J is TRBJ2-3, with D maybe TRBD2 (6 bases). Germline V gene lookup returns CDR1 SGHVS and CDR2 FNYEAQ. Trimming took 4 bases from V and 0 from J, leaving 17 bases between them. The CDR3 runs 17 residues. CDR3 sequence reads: CASSSTTGGPSTDTQYF. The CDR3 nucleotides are TGTGCCAGCAGCTCAACCACCGGAGGGCCTAGCACAGATACGCAGTATTTT.

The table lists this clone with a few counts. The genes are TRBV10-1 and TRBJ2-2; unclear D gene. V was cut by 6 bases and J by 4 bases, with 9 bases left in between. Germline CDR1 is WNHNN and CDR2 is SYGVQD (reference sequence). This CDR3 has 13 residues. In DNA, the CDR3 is TGCGCCAGCAGGGCTGGCGGCACCGGGGAGCTGTTTTTT. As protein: CASRAGGTGELFF.